Presented here are 25 T cell receptor beta chains from one specimen sequenced in a study of control samples from healthy donors and cancer patients. TCRdb's table, derived via immunoSEQ multiplex PCR, lists solely in-frame clones and lacks some. This table has tens of thousands of clones, about 90% appearing once. The sequenced sample was PBMCs. The origin of the receptors is a woman aged 55-69 years with head and neck cancer.

The chain links TRBV28 to TRBJ2-7; no clear D. The CDR3 runs to 15 residues. The V gene's germline CDR1 is MDHEN and CDR2 SYDVKM. Trimming cost V 10 bases and J 0 bases, with 19 bases left between them. CDR3 nucleotide sequence: TGTGCCACCACCTTATCCCAGGCTACCTCCTACGAGCAGTACTTC. It encodes CATTLSQATSYEQYF.

The rearrangement links TRBV6-6 to TRBJ2-1; D is perhaps TRBD1 (6 bases). V lost 8 bases and J 9 bases, leaving 20 bases between the germline ends. The length of the CDR3 is 14 residues. CDR1 and CDR2 from the germline V gene are MNHNY and SVGAGI (reference sequence). In nucleotides, the CDR3 is TGTGCCAGCGCCCGGGACACAGCGGTAGGTGAGCAGTTCTTC. Translation gives CASARDTAVGEQFF.

The chain is built from TRBV9 and TRBJ1-2, with 10 bases fitting TRBD1. CDR1 and CDR2 from the germline V gene are SGDLS and YYNGEE. This CDR3 is 18 amino acids long. After removal of 3 bases from V and 8 bases from J, the junction contained 19 bases not matched to a gene. CDR3 in DNA: TGTGCCAGCAGCGGATTGCCGGGACAGGGGACGCGATTAAAGGGCTACACCTTC. As protein: CASSGLPGQGTRLKGYTF.

V usage is TRBV6-2 or TRBV6-3 and J usage is TRBJ2-7; D unclear. V was shortened by 6 bases and J by 3 bases, with 9 bases between the two germline ends. The V gene's germline CDR1 is MNHEY and CDR2 SVGEGT. The CDR3 contains 12 residues. CDR3 residues: CASSPPNYEQYF. DNA for the CDR3: TGTGCCAGCAGCCCGCCGAACTACGAGCAGTACTTC.

CDR3 in amino acids: CATSDFRGDYEQYF. CDR3 coding DNA: TGTGCCACCAGTGATTTCAGGGGCGACTACGAGCAGTACTTC. This chain links TRBV24-1 with TRBJ2-7; the D gene is possibly TRBD1 (6 bases). CDR1 is KGHDR, CDR2 SFDVKD, per germline. The CDR3 consists of 14 residues. V was pared by 1 base and J by 3 bases, with 9 bases between.

The chain uses TRBV29-1 and TRBJ2-2, with 8 bases aligning to TRBD1. V lost 4 bases to trimming and J lost 2 bases; unmatched junction nucleotides: 3. CDR1 and CDR2 (germline): SQVTM, ANQGSEA. CDR3 length: 14 amino acids. The CDR3, as DNA: TGCAGCGTTGGGTCAGGGGGCAACACCGGGGAGCTGTTTTTT. It translates to CSVGSGGNTGELFF.

The DNA for the CDR3 is TGTGCCACCTCTCCCTCCGGGACAGGGCGCACAGATACGCAGTATTTT. Translated, it gives CATSPSGTGRTDTQYF. V is TRBV24-1 and J is TRBJ2-3, with 9 bases aligning to TRBD1. The V segment lost 9 bases and the J segment 1 base; nucleotides outside the gene matches: 10. Germline V gives CDR1 KGHDR, CDR2 SFDVKD. The CDR3 has 16 amino acids.

The chain recombines TRBV28 with TRBJ2-3; 8 bases match TRBD2. The V segment lost 6 bases and the J segment 5 bases; nucleotides outside the gene matches: 1. Germline values: CDR1 MDHEN, CDR2 SYDVKM. The CDR3 has 12 amino acids. The CDR3 loop reads CASRGLVDTQYF. The CDR3 DNA is TGTGCCAGCAGGGGACTAGTAGATACGCAGTATTTT.

This sequence joins TRBV10-3 and TRBJ1-1; possibly TRBD1 for D (6 bases). Germline V gene lookup returns CDR1 ENHRY and CDR2 SYGVKD. The CDR3 has 14 residues. V shed 2 bases and J shed 1 base, with 8 bases lying between them. CDR3: CAISERGQNTEAFF. CDR3 sequence (DNA): TGTGCCATCAGTGAGAGGGGACAGAACACTGAAGCTTTCTTT.

The chain carries TRBV7-5 and TRBJ2-6. TRBV7-5 is a recognized pseudogene. The CDR3 length is 16 residues. The CDR3 is CARSLAGVYGANVLTF. Here the CDR3 DNA reads TGTGCCAGAAGCTTAGCTGGGGTCTATGGGGCCAACGTCCTGACTTTC.

J is TRBJ2-3 and V is TRBV7-2; TRBD2 matches 10 bases. The V segment lost 3 bases and the J segment 6 bases; nucleotides outside the gene matches: 9. This CDR3 has 16 amino acids. The germline gives CDR1 SGHTA, CDR2 FQGNSA. The CDR3 protein is CASSFASGSGRDTQYF. CDR3 sequence (DNA): TGTGCCAGCAGCTTCGCTAGCGGGAGCGGGCGCGATACGCAGTATTTT.

V and J are TRBV7-2 and TRBJ2-6; 8 bases agree with TRBD2. This CDR3 region has 17 residues. CDR1 and CDR2 (germline): SGHTA, FQGNSA. The trim removed 5 bases at V and 3 bases at J, leaving 9 bases unmatched. CDR3 bases: TGTGCCAGCAGCCCAGCGACGGGGGGGTTTGGGGCCAACGTCCTGACTTTC. It translates to CASSPATGGFGANVLTF. Full variable domain (remainder filled in from reference TRBV7-2 and TRBJ2-6): GAGVSQSPSNKVTEKGKDVELRCDPISGHTALYWYRQSLGQGLEFLIYFQGNSAPDKSGLPSDRFSAERTGGSVSTLTIQRTQQEDSAVYLCASSPATGGFGANVLTFGAGSRLTVL.

The chain joins TRBV5-5 to TRBJ2-7; tentatively, D is TRBD1 or TRBD2 (7 bases each). Trimming pared 3 bases from V and 0 bases from J, leaving 13 bases between. This CDR3 region has 15 residues. Germline-derived CDR1 and CDR2 are SGHKS and YYEKEE (reference sequence). In DNA form, the CDR3 reads TGTGCCAGCAGCTGGGGGGGGGACAGCTCCTACGAGCAGTACTTC. As protein: CASSWGGDSSYEQYF.

The V and J genes are TRBV7-8 and TRBJ2-6, with 7 bases matching TRBD2. Germline CDR1 reads SGHVS; CDR2 reads FQNEAQ. After removal of 5 bases from V and 4 bases from J, the junction contained 8 bases not matched to a gene. The CDR3 loop spans 16 amino acids. CDR3 DNA sequence: TGTGCCAGCAGCAGACTAGCCACGGCCGGGGCCAACGTCCTGACTTTC. It encodes CASSRLATAGANVLTF. The full variable domain, completed using reference TRBV7-8 and TRBJ2-6, is GAGVSQSPRYKVAKRGQDVALRCDPISGHVSLFWYQQALGQGPEFLTYFQNEAQLDKSGLPSDRFFAERPEGSVSTLKIQRTQQEDSAVYLCASSRLATAGANVLTFGAGSRLTVL.

This sequence joins TRBV7-9 and TRBJ2-7, with 8 nucleotides matching TRBD1. V shed 5 bases and J 6 bases; nucleotides not matched to a gene: 6. This CDR3 has 13 residues. Germline values: CDR1 SEHNR, CDR2 FQNEAQ (reference sequence). DNA of the CDR3: TGTGCCAGCAGCGTGGGACAGGCACGCGAGCAGTACTTC. This translates into CASSVGQAREQYF. Complete variable domain (other parts from reference TRBV7-9 and TRBJ2-7): DTGVSQNPRHKITKRGQNVTFRCDPISEHNRLYWYRQTLGQGPEFLTYFQNEAQLEKSRLLSDRFSAERPKGSFSTLEIQRTEQGDSAMYLCASSVGQAREQYFGPGTRLTVT.

This chain connects TRBV5-1 to TRBJ2-2; D is possibly TRBD1 (5 bases). The CDR3 sequence is 14 residues long. Trimming pared 3 bases from V and 6 bases from J, leaving 12 bases between. Germline lookup yields CDR1 SGHRS and CDR2 YFSETQ. CDR3 sequence reads: CASSSQQVPGELFF. The CDR3 region has the DNA TGCGCCAGCAGCTCGCAACAGGTTCCCGGGGAGCTGTTTTTT.

The gene calls are TRBV5-4 and TRBJ2-5; 8 positions match TRBD1. V lost 1 base and J lost 2; bases outside the gene matches: 4. Germline CDR1 reads SGHNT; CDR2 reads YYREEE (reference sequence). The length of the CDR3 is 15 residues. The CDR3 DNA reads as TGTGCCAGCAGCTTGTCGCACAGGGGGCAAGAGACCCAGTACTTC. It codes for CASSLSHRGQETQYF.

The J gene is TRBJ2-5, the V gene TRBV6-2 or TRBV6-3; 7 bases line up with TRBD1. The CDR3 is 15 amino acids. V lost 0 bases, J lost 2 bases, and 3 bases stayed unmatched. Germline V gene sequence: CDR1 MNHEY, CDR2 SVGEGT. The CDR3 bases are TGTGCCAGCAGTTACTCCGGACAGGTACAAGAGACCCAGTACTTC. Translation: CASSYSGQVQETQYF.

The gene calls are TRBV6-5 and TRBJ1-1, with D possibly TRBD1 on 5 matching bases. The V and J ends lost 2 bases and 5 bases respectively, with 9 bases between them. The CDR3 extends over 13 amino acids. The V gene's germline CDR1 is MNHEY and CDR2 SVGAGI. This CDR3 is CASSYAGETEAFF. DNA for the CDR3: TGTGCCAGCAGTTACGCGGGGGAGACTGAAGCTTTCTTT.

The chain combines TRBV19 with TRBJ1-1; 9 positions match TRBD1. V was pared by 6 bases and J by 5 bases, with 7 bases of the junction left unmatched. The CDR3 runs to 14 residues. Germline values: CDR1 LNHDA, CDR2 SQIVND (reference sequence). The CDR3 bases are TGTGCCAGTAGCCGACAGGGGGAGAGGACTGAAGCTTTCTTT. This translates into CASSRQGERTEAFF.

This rearrangement joins TRBV6-2 or TRBV6-3 to TRBJ2-2; D gene uncertain. There are 15 residues in the CDR3. V lost 0 bases, J lost 3 bases, and 8 bases lay in between. Germline loops: CDR1 MNHEY, CDR2 SVGEGT. The CDR3 DNA reads as TGTGCCAGCAGTTACTCGATACGGGACACCGGGGAGCTGTTTTTT. The encoded protein is CASSYSIRDTGELFF.

This clone was seen only once. The J gene is TRBJ2-5, the V gene TRBV3-1 (or the pseudogene TRBV3-2), with a possible D match to TRBD1 (6 bases). CDR1 is LGHDT, CDR2 YNNKEL, per germline (reference sequence). V lost 0 bases and J 4 bases, leaving 12 bases between the germline ends. The CDR3 consists of 15 residues. The chain's CDR3 is CASSQDYEGGETQYF. CDR3 DNA sequence: TGTGCCAGCAGCCAAGATTATGAAGGGGGAGAGACCCAGTACTTC.

The V and J genes are TRBV6-2 or TRBV6-3 and TRBJ2-7, with TRBD2 matching 7 bases. With V trimmed by 0 bases and J by 5 bases, 22 bases remained unmatched. From germline, CDR1 is MNHEY and CDR2 SVGEGT. The CDR3 consists of 20 residues. DNA of the CDR3: TGTGCCAGCAGTTACTCTTTCCAGCGGGGTGGCTCGGGCAAAATCAACGAGCAGTACTTC. It yields the protein CASSYSFQRGGSGKINEQYF.

The rearrangement links TRBV6-1 to TRBJ1-5; 9 bases agree with TRBD1. J was trimmed by 6 bases and V by 2 bases; bases with no gene match: 2. Germline V gives CDR1 MNHNS, CDR2 SASEGT. The CDR3 consists of 14 residues. CDR3 residues: CASSETGGTQPQHF. The DNA for the CDR3 is TGTGCCAGCAGTGAAACAGGGGGCACTCAGCCCCAGCATTTT.

The rearrangement links TRBV2 to TRBJ1-5, with TRBD1 matching 8 bases. The CDR3 has 12 amino acids. V trimming: 11 bases; J trimming: 5 bases; junction bases outside the gene matches: 5. Germline CDR1 SNHLY, CDR2 FYNNEI. The CDR3 region has the DNA TGTGCCTGCCAGGGGGCCGATCAGCCCCAGCATTTT. Translated: CACQGADQPQHF.